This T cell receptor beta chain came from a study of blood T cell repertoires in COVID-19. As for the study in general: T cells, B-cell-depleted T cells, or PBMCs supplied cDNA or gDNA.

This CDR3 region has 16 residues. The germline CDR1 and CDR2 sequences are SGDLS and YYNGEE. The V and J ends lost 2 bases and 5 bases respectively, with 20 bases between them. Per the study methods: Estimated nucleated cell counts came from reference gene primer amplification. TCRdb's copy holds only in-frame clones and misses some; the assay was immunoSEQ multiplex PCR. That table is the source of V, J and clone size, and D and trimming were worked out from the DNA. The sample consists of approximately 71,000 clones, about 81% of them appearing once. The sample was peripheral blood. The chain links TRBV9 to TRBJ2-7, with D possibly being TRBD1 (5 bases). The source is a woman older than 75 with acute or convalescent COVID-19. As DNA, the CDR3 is TGTGCCAGCAGCGTGACGCCGGGTCAGGGTGGGAACGAGCAGTACTTC. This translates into CASSVTPGQGGNEQYF.